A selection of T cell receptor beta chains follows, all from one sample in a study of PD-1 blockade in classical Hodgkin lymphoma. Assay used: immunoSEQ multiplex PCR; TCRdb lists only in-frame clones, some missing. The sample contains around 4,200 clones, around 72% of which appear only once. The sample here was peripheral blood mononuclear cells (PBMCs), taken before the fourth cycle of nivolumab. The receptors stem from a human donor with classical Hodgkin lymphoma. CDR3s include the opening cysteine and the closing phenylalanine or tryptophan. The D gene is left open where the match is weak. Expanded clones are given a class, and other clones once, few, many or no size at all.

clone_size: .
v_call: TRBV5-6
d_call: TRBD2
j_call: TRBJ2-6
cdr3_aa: CASSLAGAPRSGANVLTF
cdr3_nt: TGTGCCAGCAGCTTAGCGGGGGCCCCCCGCTCTGGGGCCAACGTCCTGACTTTC

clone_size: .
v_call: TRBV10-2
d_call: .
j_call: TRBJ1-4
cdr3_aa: CASSENKAGPKLFF
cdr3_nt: TGCGCCAGCAGTGAAAACAAAGCCGGGCCAAAACTGTTTTTT

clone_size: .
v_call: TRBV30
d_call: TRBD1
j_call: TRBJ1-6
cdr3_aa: CAWRGQNNSPLHF
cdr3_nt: TGTGCCTGGAGGGGACAGAATAATTCACCCCTCCACTTT

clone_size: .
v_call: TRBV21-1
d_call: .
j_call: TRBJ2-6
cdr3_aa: CASSGPDSAVAANVLTF
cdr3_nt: TGTGCCAGCAGCGGCCCGGACAGTGCGGTTGCGGCCAACGTCCTGACTTTC

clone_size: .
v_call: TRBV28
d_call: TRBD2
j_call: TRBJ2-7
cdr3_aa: CASSVTSGRATAEQYF
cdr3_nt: TGTGCCAGCAGCGTGACTAGCGGGAGGGCCACGGCCGAGCAGTACTTC

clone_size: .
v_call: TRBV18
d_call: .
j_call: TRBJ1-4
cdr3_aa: CASSTDGPWATNEKLFF
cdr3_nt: TGTGCCAGCTCAACGGACGGACCCTGGGCAACTAATGAAAAACTGTTTTTT

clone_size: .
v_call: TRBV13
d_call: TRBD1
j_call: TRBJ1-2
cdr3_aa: CASSMGTGGYGYTF
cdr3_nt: TGTGCCAGCAGCATGGGGACAGGGGGCTATGGCTACACCTTC

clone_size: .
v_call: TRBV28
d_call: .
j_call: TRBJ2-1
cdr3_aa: CASSFNEQFF
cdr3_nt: TGTGCCAGCAGTTTCAATGAGCAGTTCTTC

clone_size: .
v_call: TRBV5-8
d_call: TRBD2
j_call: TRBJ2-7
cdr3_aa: CASSLVGLAGEGFREQYF
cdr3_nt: TGTGCCAGCAGCTTGGTTGGACTAGCGGGAGAGGGGTTTCGCGAGCAGTACTTC

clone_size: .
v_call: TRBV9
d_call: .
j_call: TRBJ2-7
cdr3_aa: CASSTEPEYYEQYF
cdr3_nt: TGTGCCAGCAGCACCGAGCCAGAGTACTACGAGCAGTACTTC

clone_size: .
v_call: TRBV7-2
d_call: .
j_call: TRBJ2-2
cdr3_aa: CASSLYAGLDTGELFF
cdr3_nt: TGTGCCAGCAGCTTATATGCCGGGTTGGACACCGGGGAGCTGTTTTTT

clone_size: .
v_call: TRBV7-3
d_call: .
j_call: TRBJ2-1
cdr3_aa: CASSLTGTGYNEQFF
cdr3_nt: TGTGCCAGCAGCTTAACTGGGACCGGCTACAATGAGCAGTTCTTC

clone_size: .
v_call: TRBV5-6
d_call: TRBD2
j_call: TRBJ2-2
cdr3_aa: CASSLVAGVTGELFF
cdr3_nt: TGTGCCAGCAGCTTGGTAGCGGGAGTCACCGGGGAGCTGTTTTTT

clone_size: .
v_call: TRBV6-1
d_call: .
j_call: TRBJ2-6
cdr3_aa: CASSEVLTAGANVLTF
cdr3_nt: TGTGCCAGCAGTGAAGTTTTGACAGCTGGGGCCAACGTCCTGACTTTC

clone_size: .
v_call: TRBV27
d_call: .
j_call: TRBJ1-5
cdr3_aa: CASSLIHGVSNQPQHF
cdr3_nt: TGTGCCAGCAGTTTAATTCACGGGGTTAGCAATCAGCCCCAGCATTTT

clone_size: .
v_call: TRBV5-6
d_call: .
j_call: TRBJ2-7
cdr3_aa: CASSLVPETSYEQYF
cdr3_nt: TGTGCCAGCAGCTTGGTTCCAGAGACTTCCTACGAGCAGTACTTC

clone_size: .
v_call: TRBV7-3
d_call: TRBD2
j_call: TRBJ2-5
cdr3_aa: CASSWDYSETQYF
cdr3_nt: TGTGCCAGCAGCTGGGACTACTCGGAGACCCAGTACTTC

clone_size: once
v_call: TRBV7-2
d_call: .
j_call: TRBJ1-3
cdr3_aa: CASSSPLALGNTIYF
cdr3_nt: TGTGCCAGCAGCTCCCCCCTAGCCCTTGGAAACACCATATATTTT

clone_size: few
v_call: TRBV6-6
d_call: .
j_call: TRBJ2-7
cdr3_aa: CASSYWRDLTYEQYF
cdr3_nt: TGTGCCAGCAGTTACTGGCGGGACCTCACCTACGAGCAGTACTTC

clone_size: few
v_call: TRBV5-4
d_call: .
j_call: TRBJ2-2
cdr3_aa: CASSSGVSAGELFF
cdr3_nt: TGTGCCAGCAGCTCAGGAGTAAGCGCCGGGGAGCTGTTTTTT

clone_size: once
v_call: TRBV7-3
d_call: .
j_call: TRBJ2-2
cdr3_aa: CASSLFASLNGELFF
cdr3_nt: TGTGCCAGCAGCTTATTCGCTAGCTTGAACGGGGAGCTGTTTTTT

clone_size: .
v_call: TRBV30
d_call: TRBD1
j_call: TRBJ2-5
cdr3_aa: CAGTGPGTQYF
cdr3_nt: TGTGCTGGGACAGGGCCGGGGACCCAGTACTTC

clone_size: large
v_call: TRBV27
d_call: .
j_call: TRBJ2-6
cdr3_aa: CASSSGRVAGANVLTF
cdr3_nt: TGTGCCAGCAGTTCTGGGCGGGTCGCCGGGGCCAACGTCCTGACTTTC

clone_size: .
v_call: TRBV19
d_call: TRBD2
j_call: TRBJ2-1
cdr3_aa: CASTLTSGKAHEQFF
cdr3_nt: TGTGCCAGTACCCTGACTAGCGGGAAAGCCCATGAGCAGTTCTTC

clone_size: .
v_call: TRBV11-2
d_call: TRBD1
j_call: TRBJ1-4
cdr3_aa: CASSYGRQGNEKLFF
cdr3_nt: TGTGCCAGCAGCTACGGGAGACAGGGGAACGAAAAACTGTTTTTT

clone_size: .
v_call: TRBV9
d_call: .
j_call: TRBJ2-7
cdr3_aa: CASSAEGGYEQYF
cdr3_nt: TGTGCCAGCAGCGCCGAAGGGGGCTACGAGCAGTACTTC

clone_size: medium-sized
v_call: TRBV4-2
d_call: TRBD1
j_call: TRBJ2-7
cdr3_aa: CASSPTGGRDEQYF
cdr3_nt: TGTGCCAGCAGCCCGACAGGGGGAAGGGACGAGCAGTACTTC

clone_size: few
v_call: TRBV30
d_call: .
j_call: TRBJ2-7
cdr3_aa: CAWETNPYEQYF
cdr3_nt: TGTGCCTGGGAGACGAATCCCTACGAGCAGTACTTC

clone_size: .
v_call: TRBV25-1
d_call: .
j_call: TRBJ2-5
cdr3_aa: CASSQIQETQYF
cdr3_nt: TGTGCCAGCAGCCAGATACAAGAGACCCAGTACTTC

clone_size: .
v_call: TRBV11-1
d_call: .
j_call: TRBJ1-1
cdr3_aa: CASSPGQITTEAFF
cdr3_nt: TGTGCCAGCAGCCCCGGACAGATAACCACTGAAGCTTTCTTT